The 23 T cell receptor beta chains in this list originate from one sample, sequenced in a study of T cells in Graves' hyperthyroidism and ophthalmopathy. Amplified TCR beta CDR3 regions derived from RNA transcripts. When the TCR CDR3 underwent first-round RT-PCR, the HTBI primer set was used. TCRdb redid the calling of the multiplex PCR reads with MiXCR, one entry per CDR3 protein. Of 500,000 to 700,000 distinct CDR3 sequences listed, roughly 17% are singletons. Material: blood. The receptors derive from a woman between 18 and 29 years old with Graves' hyperthyroidism.

The chain couples TRBV11-3 to TRBJ2-5; 14 bases are a match to TRBD2. CDR1 SGHNT and CDR2 YENEEA come from the germline V gene. With V trimmed by 2 bases and J by 0 bases, 14 bases remained unmatched. The CDR3 runs 21 residues. DNA of the CDR3: TGTGCCAGCAGCTTATTCCCCTGGACTAGCGGGGGGCCAGATTACCAAGAGACCCAGTACTTC. Its protein is CASSLFPWTSGGPDYQETQYF.

The chain carries TRBV14 and TRBJ2-1; D is perhaps TRBD1 or TRBD2 (5 bases each). Trimming stripped 1 base from V and 0 bases from J, with 10 bases between. This CDR3 region has 16 residues. Germline V gene sequence: CDR1 SGHDN, CDR2 FVKESK. The CDR3: CASSQGDLISYNEQFF. The CDR3 DNA follows: TGTGCCAGCAGCCAAGGGGACCTCATCTCCTACAATGAGCAGTTCTTC.

In this sample, this clonotype turned up many times. The rearrangement links TRBV6-2 or TRBV6-3 to TRBJ2-3; 8 nucleotides line up with TRBD2. Germline V CDR1 and CDR2: MNHEY, SVGEGT. V was clipped by 6 bases and J by 1 base; unmatched bases: 0. This CDR3 has 13 amino acids. CDR3 in DNA: TGTGCCAGCAGAGCGGGAGGCACAGATACGCAGTATTTT. Translation: CASRAGGTDTQYF.

The chain couples TRBV5-1 to TRBJ2-3; a possible D gene is TRBD1 (5 bases). The V end was cut by 6 bases, the J end by 6 bases, with 11 bases between. The CDR3 loop spans 12 amino acids. From germline, CDR1 is SGHRS and CDR2 YFSETQ. The CDR3 bases are TGCGCCAGCACTCAGGGCCCTGATACGCAGTATTTT. Its translation is CASTQGPDTQYF.

This chain uses TRBV5-1 with TRBJ2-7; 8 bases fit TRBD1. V was clipped by 4 bases and J by 5 bases; unmatched bases: 5. CDR3 length: 13 amino acids. Germline V gives CDR1 SGHRS, CDR2 YFSETQ. CDR3 DNA: TGCGCCAGCAGCCCAGGACAGGGACACGAGCAGTACTTC. Amino acid sequence: CASSPGQGHEQYF. Full variable domain (missing parts from reference TRBV5-1 and TRBJ2-7): KAGVTQTPRYLIKTRGQQVTLSCSPISGHRSVSWYQQTPGQGLQFLFEYFSETQRNKGNFPGRFSGRQFSNSRSEMNVSTLELGDSALYLCASSPGQGHEQYFGPGTRLTVT.

As for this clonotype: This may be a read error: a much more frequent sequence differs by one nucleotide. The chain employs TRBV11-2 and TRBJ1-1; D unclear. Per germline, CDR1 SGHAT and CDR2 FQNNGV. The CDR3 extends over 15 amino acids. The CDR3 nucleotides are TGTGCCAGCAGCCCCAAACCCTCCGGTAGCACTGAAGCTTCCTTT. Amino acid sequence: CASSPKPSGSTEASF.

This clonotype was observed many times. The chain employs TRBV11-3 and TRBJ2-5; 7 positions match TRBD1. Looked up from germline, CDR1 is SGHNT and CDR2 is YENEEA. The CDR3 loop spans 12 amino acids. Losses at the gene ends were 5 bases for V and 7 bases for J; bases not matched to a gene: 4. In nucleotides, the CDR3 is TGTGCCAGCAGCACAGGGGTGTCGACCCAGTACTTC. Protein product: CASSTGVSTQYF.

This clonotype was seen only a few times. The genes are TRBV11-2 and TRBJ2-2; 8 nucleotides align to TRBD1. J was trimmed by 7 bases and V by 1 base; bases with no gene match: 8. This CDR3 comprises 16 residues. In germline, CDR1 is SGHAT, CDR2 FQNNGV. The chain's CDR3 is CASSLGPQGARGELFF. As DNA, the CDR3 is TGTGCCAGCAGCTTAGGGCCCCAGGGGGCGCGCGGGGAGCTGTTTTTT.

Concerning this clonotype itself: Compared with germline, one end of the junction differs, possibly owing to a read error. The genes are TRBV4-1 and TRBJ2-3; 15 bases are shared with TRBD2. CDR3 length equals 19 residues. Germline loops: CDR1 MGHRA, CDR2 YSYEKL. CDR3 sequence (DNA): TGCGCCAGCAGCGAAGACCCCGGGACTAGCGGGGGGAACGCAGATACGCAGTATTTT. It translates to CASSEDPGTSGGNADTQYF.

This clonotype was seen repeatedly, ten times or more. The CDR3, as DNA: TGTGCCAGCAGTTACTATAATTCCGGGAACACTGAAGCTTTCTTT. Translation: CASSYYNSGNTEAFF. The rearrangement joins TRBV6-6 to TRBJ1-1; no definite D call. The CDR3 runs 15 residues. V was cut by 1 base and J by 1 base, with 10 bases left in between. Germline V gene data show CDR1 as MNHNY and CDR2 as SVGAGI (reference sequence).

In this sample, this clonotype turned up a few times. The chain uses TRBV9 and TRBJ2-2; D is unclear. The germline CDR1 and CDR2 sequences are SGDLS and YYNGEE. The CDR3 is 13 amino acids. V was pared by 0 bases and J by 7 bases, with 7 bases between. The CDR3 DNA reads as TGTGCCAGCAGCGTAGACAGTTACGGGGAGCTGTTTTTT. It codes for CASSVDSYGELFF.

This clonotype was picked up many times. The chain employs TRBV18 and TRBJ1-1; maybe TRBD1 (6 bases). The V and J ends lost 4 bases and 3 bases respectively, with 9 bases between them. CDR3 length: 13 residues. Germline V gene sequence: CDR1 KGHSH, CDR2 LQKENI. DNA for the CDR3: TGTGCCAGCTCACGACAGGACCACACTGAAGCTTTCTTT. As protein: CASSRQDHTEAFF.

The rearrangement links TRBV6-1 to TRBJ1-2, with D uncertain. The CDR3 runs to 14 residues. Germline loops: CDR1 MNHNS, CDR2 SASEGT. Trimming shortened V by 5 bases and J by 3 bases, and 13 bases separated the two germline ends. CDR3 sequence: CASSLGSEYYGYTF. The CDR3 DNA reads as TGTGCCAGCAGTTTGGGATCGGAGTACTATGGCTACACCTTC.

The chain carries TRBV6-2 or TRBV6-3 and TRBJ1-1, with a tentative D call TRBD1 (6 bases). CDR3 length equals 13 residues. The germline V and J ends were trimmed by 6 bases and 5 bases, with 13 bases remaining between them. Germline values: CDR1 MNHEY, CDR2 SVGEGT. The DNA for the CDR3 is TGTGCCAGCAGCCACAACAGGGATACTGAAGCTTTCTTT. This gives the protein CASSHNRDTEAFF.

This clonotype was seen repeatedly, ten times or more. This CDR3 reads CATSDPRTGEGNQPQHF. DNA for the CDR3: TGTGCCACCAGTGACCCACGGACAGGGGAAGGGAATCAGCCCCAGCATTTT. The gene calls are TRBV24-1 and TRBJ1-5; TRBD1 aligns across 9 bases. The CDR3 length is 17 residues. Looked up from germline, CDR1 is KGHDR and CDR2 is SFDVKD. The V and J ends lost 4 bases and 4 bases, in that order; junction bases with no gene match: 10.

Note on this clonotype: Possible read error: a much larger clone is one base away. The CDR3 here is CASSESWHNERFF. The DNA of the CDR3 is TGCGCCAGCAGTGAGTCGTGGCACAATGAGCGGTTCTTC. The chain joins TRBV10-1 to TRBJ2-1; no clear D gene. Germline V CDR1 and CDR2: WNHNN, SYGVQD (reference sequence). CDR3 length: 13 residues.

This clonotype was seen a handful of times. J is TRBJ2-5 and V is TRBV6-2 or TRBV6-3; tentative D call: TRBD2 (5 bases). CDR3 length equals 15 residues. V gave up 7 bases and J gave up 5 bases, with 20 bases separating them. Germline lookup yields CDR1 MNHEY and CDR2 SVGEGT. This CDR3 reads CASTKLGRPEETQYF. DNA for the CDR3: TGTGCCAGCACCAAACTAGGACGGCCTGAGGAGACCCAGTACTTC.

This chain uses TRBV6-1 with TRBJ1-2; D remains ambiguous. Between the trimmed V and J ends, which lost 10 bases and 8 bases, there was a span of 11 bases. Germline V gene sequence: CDR1 MNHNS, CDR2 SASEGT. CDR3 size: 10 residues. CDR3 protein: CATLTWGYTF. CDR3 nucleotides: TGTGCCACCCTGACCTGGGGCTACACCTTC.

This clonotype came up a few times. The chain recombines TRBV20-1 with TRBJ2-5, with no clear D. The CDR3 runs to 15 residues. The V and J ends lost 3 bases and 2 bases respectively, with 16 bases between them. Germline V gene lookup returns CDR1 DFQATT and CDR2 SNEGSKA (reference sequence). CDR3 bases: TGCAGTGCTAGTACCCGTAACCGGAAACAAGAGACCCAGTACTTC. It yields the protein CSASTRNRKQETQYF.

Ten or more counts support this clonotype. The chain employs TRBV7-9 and TRBJ2-5; 7 positions match TRBD2. The junction had 10 bases not matched to a gene; V was cut back by 8 bases and J by 13 bases. The germline V gene encodes CDR1 SEHNR and CDR2 FQNEAQ (reference sequence). This CDR3 comprises 11 residues. The CDR3 sequence is CASGGDRGLYF. CDR3 DNA: TGTGCCAGCGGGGGGGATCGCGGTCTGTACTTC. Using reference TRBV7-9 and TRBJ2-5 for the parts outside the CDR3, the full variable domain is DTGVSQNPRHKITKRGQNVTFRCDPISEHNRLYWYRQTLGQGPEFLTYFQNEAQLEKSRLLSDRFSAERPKGSFSTLEIQRTEQGDSAMYLCASGGDRGLYFGPGTRLLVL.

This clonotype was recorded many times. V and J are TRBV28 and TRBJ2-1; 8 bases agree with TRBD2. Germline lookup yields CDR1 MDHEN and CDR2 SYDVKM. Germline trimming cut 2 bases from V and 1 base from J; bases unmatched to any gene: 1. The CDR3 has 15 amino acids. Written as DNA, the CDR3 is TGTGCCAGCAGTTTAGTAGCGGGATCCTACAATGAGCAGTTCTTC. It is translated as CASSLVAGSYNEQFF.

In this sample, this clonotype turned up many times. The rearrangement uses TRBV12-3 or TRBV12-4 and TRBJ1-4, with TRBD1 as a possible D gene (5 bases). Trimming removed 5 bases from V and 6 bases from J, with 13 bases in between. The length of the CDR3 is 14 residues. For the CDR3, the DNA is TGTGCCAGCAGTCCCAGGGAGTCTGATGAAAAACTGTTTTTT. Translating it yields CASSPRESDEKLFF.

The chain links TRBV12-3 or TRBV12-4 to TRBJ2-2, with 7 bases fitting TRBD1. V dropped 3 bases and J dropped 1; count of bases not matched to a gene: 8. This CDR3 is built from 17 residues. The CDR3: CASSFILRTGNTGELFF. CDR3 nucleotide sequence: TGTGCCAGCAGTTTTATCCTCAGGACAGGGAACACCGGGGAGCTGTTTTTT.